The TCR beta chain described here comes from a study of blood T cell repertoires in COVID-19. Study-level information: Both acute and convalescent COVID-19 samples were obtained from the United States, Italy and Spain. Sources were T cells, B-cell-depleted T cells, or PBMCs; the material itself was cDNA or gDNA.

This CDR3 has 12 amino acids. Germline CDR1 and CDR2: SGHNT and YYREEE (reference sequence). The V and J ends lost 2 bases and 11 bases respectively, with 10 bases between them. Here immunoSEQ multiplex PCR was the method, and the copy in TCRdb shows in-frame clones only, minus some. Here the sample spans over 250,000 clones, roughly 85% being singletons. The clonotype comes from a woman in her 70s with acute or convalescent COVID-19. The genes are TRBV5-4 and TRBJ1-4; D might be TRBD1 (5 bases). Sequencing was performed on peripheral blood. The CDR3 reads CASSFWQGKLFF. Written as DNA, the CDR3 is TGTGCCAGCAGCTTTTGGCAGGGCAAACTGTTTTTT.